A selection of T cell receptor beta chains follows, all from one sample in a study of shared clonotypes between healthy human individuals. Profiling relied on immunoSEQ multiplex PCR, and the TCRdb table lists in-frame clones only, not all of them. The sample contains roughly 2,300,000 clones, under 95% of which appear only once. Sequenced: naive CD4+ T cells from PBMCs. These receptors were taken from a young man in good health. Some clones in this sample may be carry-over from other donors' samples. The CDR3 runs from the conserved cysteine through the conserved F or W. Fields, in order: D gene, V gene, CDR3 length, clone size, J gene, CDR3 DNA, CDR3 protein. A D gene is named only where the DNA matches it firmly. Only part of the rows carry a size: once, few, many, or a class if the clone is expanded.

D: -
V: TRBV6-6
length: 13
size: -
J: TRBJ2-1
DNA: TGTGCCAGCAGTGTTGCATCTAACAATGAGCAGTTCTTC
CDR3: CASSVASNNEQFF

D: TRBD1
V: TRBV28
length: 16
size: -
J: TRBJ1-5
DNA: TGTGCCGCAAATCATCAGGACAGGTTTAGCAATCAGCCCCAGCATTTT
CDR3: CAANHQDRFSNQPQHF

D: TRBD2
V: TRBV4-2
length: 14
size: once
J: TRBJ2-3
DNA: TGTGCCAGCAGCCCCTTTGGGAGGGGAGATACGCAGTATTTT
CDR3: CASSPFGRGDTQYF

D: -
V: TRBV11-2
length: 15
size: -
J: TRBJ2-1
DNA: TGTGCCAGCAGCTTAGATCTGGGGGCCTACAATGAGCAGTTCTTC
CDR3: CASSLDLGAYNEQFF

D: -
V: TRBV10-2
length: 14
size: -
J: TRBJ2-7
DNA: TGCGCCAGCAGTAGTACCGGGACAATCGACGAGCAGTACTTC
CDR3: CASSSTGTIDEQYF

D: -
V: TRBV6-5
length: 13
size: -
J: TRBJ1-2
DNA: TGTGCCAGCAGTCTGGACAGCCTTGGGGGCTACACCTTC
CDR3: CASSLDSLGGYTF

D: TRBD2
V: TRBV7-9
length: 13
size: -
J: TRBJ2-7
DNA: TGTGCCAGCCTACGGGAGGGCCCCTACGAGCAGTACTTC
CDR3: CASLREGPYEQYF

D: -
V: TRBV7-6
length: 15
size: -
J: TRBJ2-7
DNA: TGTGCCAGCAGCTTAGCCGGGACATGGCCAGGCGAGCAGTACTTC
CDR3: CASSLAGTWPGEQYF

D: TRBD2
V: TRBV27
length: 15
size: -
J: TRBJ2-1
DNA: TGTGCCAGCAGTTTAACGGGAGGAGCCTACAATGAGCAGTTCTTC
CDR3: CASSLTGGAYNEQFF

D: -
V: TRBV7-9
length: 12
size: -
J: TRBJ2-3
DNA: TGTGCCAGCAGCTTATTCGTGAATACGCAGTATTTT
CDR3: CASSLFVNTQYF

D: -
V: TRBV28
length: 11
size: -
J: TRBJ1-1
DNA: TGTGCCAGCTTGACCAACACTGAAGCTTTCTTT
CDR3: CASLTNTEAFF

D: TRBD2
V: TRBV11-1
length: 16
size: -
J: TRBJ2-3
DNA: TGTGCCAGCAGAACTAGCGGGAGGGCCGGGGCAGATACGCAGTATTTT
CDR3: CASRTSGRAGADTQYF

D: -
V: TRBV29-1
length: 14
size: -
J: TRBJ2-1
DNA: TGCAGCGCCCGCCGGGGGAGCCTCTCTCCTGAGCAGTTCTTC
CDR3: CSARRGSLSPEQFF

D: -
V: TRBV6-6
length: 12
size: -
J: TRBJ2-7
DNA: TGTGCCAGCAGACAGGGTAGCTACGAGCAGTACTTC
CDR3: CASRQGSYEQYF